One sample yielded the 15 T cell receptor beta chains listed below, sequenced in a study of beta chain features in type 1 diabetes listed by TCRdb under 2018. Libraries were made using the immunoSEQ multiplex PCR assay. All of the isolated RNA was reverse transcribed with the High Capacity cDNA Reverse Transcription Kit, so expressed TCRB transcripts were sequenced. TCRdb carries this immuneACCESS record with in-frame sequences only. Its versions omit some clonotypes, under half of them owing to an unresolved V gene in the studies checked, with the rest unexplained. Across this sample there are about 350,000 clones, with 15% to 20% seen only once. About 0.044% of the sample lies in the top ten. The sequenced material came from naive CD4+ T cells from blood. In the paper's terms, the cell subset or site label means: true naive CD4+ T cells. The receptors stem from a woman aged 18-35 years in good health.

This clone was counted only a few times. This chain uses TRBV29-1 with TRBJ2-5; no reliable D call. Germline V CDR1 and CDR2: SQVTM, ANQGSEA. V was pared by 2 bases and J by 1 base, with 8 bases between. The CDR3 spans 13 residues. The CDR3 spells CSVEINSQETQYF. Here the CDR3 DNA reads TGCAGCGTTGAAATCAACAGCCAAGAGACCCAGTACTTC. The variable domain in full, with the rest retrieved from reference TRBV29-1 and TRBJ2-5, is SAVISQKPSRDICQRGTSLTIQCQVDSQVTMMFWYRQQPGQSLTLIATANQGSEATYESGFVIDKFPISRPNLTFSTLTVSNMSPEDSSIYLCSVEINSQETQYFGPGTRLLVL.

The chain combines TRBV4-3 with TRBJ2-5; 9 nucleotides match TRBD2. The CDR3 sequence is 17 residues long. From germline, CDR1 is LGHNA and CDR2 YSLEER. V trimming: 0 bases; J trimming: 4 bases; junction bases outside the gene matches: 9. CDR3 in amino acids: CASSQDLAGGLPETQYF. Written as DNA, the CDR3 is TGCGCCAGCAGCCAAGATCTCGCGGGGGGGCTTCCAGAGACCCAGTACTTC.

This clone occurred a few times. The V and J genes are TRBV4-1 and TRBJ1-2; tentatively, D is TRBD1 (6 bases). CDR3 size: 15 residues. The germline V gene encodes CDR1 MGHRA and CDR2 YSYEKL. V lost 2 bases to trimming and J lost 4 bases, with 14 bases between them. The CDR3: CASSQRTATSYGYTF. For the CDR3, the DNA is TGCGCCAGCAGCCAAAGGACAGCAACCTCCTATGGCTACACCTTC.

This clone appeared a few times. The chain joins TRBV5-6 to TRBJ1-2, with 7 bases identical to TRBD1. The CDR3 covers 14 residues. Germline V lookup: CDR1 SGHDT, CDR2 YYEEEE. J lost 8 bases, V lost 0 bases, and 7 bases had no gene match. CDR3 DNA: TGTGCCAGCAGCTTGGATGGGACAGTCTGGGGCTACACCTTC. It encodes CASSLDGTVWGYTF.

This clone was observed a handful of times. This chain uses TRBV4-3 with TRBJ1-1, with D unclear. Germline assignment: CDR1 LGHNA and CDR2 YSLEER. This CDR3 is built from 13 residues. V was trimmed by 0 bases and J by 10 bases, leaving 12 bases between them. The CDR3 coding sequence is TGCGCCAGCAGCCAAGAGAGTCGGGGAGGAGCTTTCTTT. The encoded protein is CASSQESRGGAFF.

This clone was counted between two and nine times. The chain joins TRBV30 to TRBJ1-5; TRBD1 is a possible D gene (5 bases). The CDR3 is 16 residues long. Between the trimmed V and J ends, which lost 1 base and 6 bases, there was a span of 19 bases. Germline CDR1 and CDR2: GTSNPN and SVGIG (reference sequence). The CDR3 here is CAWSAKGRAMTQPQHF. CDR3 nucleotide sequence: TGTGCCTGGAGTGCCAAGGGCAGGGCCATGACTCAGCCCCAGCATTTT.

This clone was counted between two and nine times. This chain uses TRBV5-8 with TRBJ1-1; D may be TRBD1 (6 bases). The germline gives CDR1 SGHTS, CDR2 YDEGEE. V was trimmed by 3 bases and J by 12 bases, leaving 15 bases between them. This CDR3 has 12 residues. CDR3 loop: CASSSLRDKTFF. The CDR3 nucleotides are TGTGCCAGCAGCTCGCTGAGGGACAAAACTTTCTTT.

The chain uses TRBV6-5 and TRBJ2-7; unclear D gene. V dropped 6 bases and J dropped 0 bases, with 15 bases sitting between them. CDR3 length: 15 residues. In germline, CDR1 is MNHEY, CDR2 SVGAGI. CDR3 region: CASRPDFASSYEQYF. The CDR3 region has the DNA TGTGCCAGCAGGCCCGACTTCGCCAGCTCCTACGAGCAGTACTTC.

The chain links TRBV7-2 to TRBJ2-1, with 7 bases aligning to TRBD2. This CDR3 has 14 residues. CDR1 and CDR2 (germline): SGHTA, FQGNSA. V dropped 4 bases and J dropped 4; count of bases not matched to a gene: 4. The CDR3 bases are TGTGCCAGCAGCTCGTCGGGACTATACAATGAGCAGTTCTTC. Encoded protein: CASSSSGLYNEQFF.

The rearrangement links TRBV7-8 to TRBJ1-2; D gene ambiguous. There are 14 residues in the CDR3. Trimming took 3 bases from V and 8 from J, leaving 16 bases between them. The germline gives CDR1 SGHVS, CDR2 FQNEAQ. CDR3 in DNA: TGTGCCAGCAGCTTGATTACAGTATCCGTGGGCTACACCTTC. Its translation: CASSLITVSVGYTF.

This clone came up a few times. The sample has other DNA sequences that encode this CDR3 too. The genes are TRBV5-1 and TRBJ2-1; no clear D. The ends were cut back, 0 bases at V and 5 bases at J, with 6 bases in the middle. Germline CDR1 and CDR2: SGHRS and YFSETQ. CDR3 length equals 13 residues. For the CDR3, the DNA is TGCGCCAGCAGCTTGGCAACAAACAATGAGCAGTTCTTC. As protein: CASSLATNNEQFF.

The table lists this clone with a few counts. This chain connects TRBV10-1 to TRBJ2-5, with unresolved D. CDR1 is WNHNN, CDR2 SYGVQD, per germline (reference sequence). V shed 2 bases and J shed 2 bases, with 6 bases lying between them. The CDR3 has 13 residues. The CDR3 here is CASSEGVQETQYF. CDR3 sequence (DNA): TGCGCCAGCAGTGAGGGAGTACAAGAGACCCAGTACTTC.

The gene calls are TRBV6-5 and TRBJ1-2; the match to TRBD1 covers 7 bases. V was clipped by 5 bases and J by 4 bases; unmatched bases: 7. Germline CDR1 and CDR2: MNHEY and SVGAGI. This CDR3 region has 14 residues. The chain's CDR3 is CASSQTGTAYGYTF. For the CDR3, the DNA is TGTGCCAGCAGTCAGACCGGGACAGCCTATGGCTACACCTTC.

This clone was seen a few times. This sequence joins TRBV12-5 and TRBJ2-5; a weak D match, TRBD1 (6 bases). The length of the CDR3 is 13 residues. CDR1 and CDR2 from the germline V gene are LGHNT and FRNRAP. Trimming removed 3 bases at V and 2 bases at J, with 7 bases between. The DNA for the CDR3 is TGTGCTAGTGGTTTAACAGGGCAAGAGACCCAGTACTTC. Amino acids: CASGLTGQETQYF.

The rearrangement uses TRBV9 and TRBJ2-5, with TRBD2 identical over 16 bases. CDR3 length: 18 residues. The germline CDR1 and CDR2 sequences are SGDLS and YYNGEE. With V trimmed by 4 bases and J by 4 bases, 10 bases remained unmatched. The CDR3 DNA reads TGTGCCAGCAGCTCTGGGACTAGCGGGAGGGCCGGTTTAGAGACCCAGTACTTC. It encodes CASSSGTSGRAGLETQYF.